The source of this TCR beta chain is a study of blood T cells in healthy people across ages. Alongside a J-beta primer mix, a sample-barcoded 5' primer served in a second PCR lasting about 7 to 11 cycles. The template-switch adaptor, which had 12 random nucleotides, put a tag on each cDNA molecule. TCRdb analysed the 5' RACE reads with MiXCR anew, one entry per CDR3 protein. The sample yields 1,100,000 or so distinct CDR3 sequences, roughly 45% seen once. Study-level points and caveats: Per million T cells, TCR beta diversity dropped about linearly as age rose. It was the long-lived donors that had more naive CD4+ cells and higher diversity than aged donors. Leaving the PBMCs unsorted stopped any conclusive comparison of naive versus antigen-experienced cells.

Per germline, CDR1 DFQATT and CDR2 SNEGSKA (reference sequence). The CDR3 is 16 residues long. Germline trimming cut 5 bases from V and 7 bases from J; bases unmatched to any gene: 10. As regards this clonotype: Its antigen is still unknown.

The source is a woman aged 55-69 years in good health. The sample consisted of blood. The genes are TRBV20-1 and TRBJ2-1; the match to TRBD2 covers 14 bases. This chain's CDR3 is CSAQHRTSGRTNEQFF. CDR3 DNA sequence: TGCAGTGCTCAACATAGGACTAGCGGGAGGACTAATGAGCAGTTCTTC.